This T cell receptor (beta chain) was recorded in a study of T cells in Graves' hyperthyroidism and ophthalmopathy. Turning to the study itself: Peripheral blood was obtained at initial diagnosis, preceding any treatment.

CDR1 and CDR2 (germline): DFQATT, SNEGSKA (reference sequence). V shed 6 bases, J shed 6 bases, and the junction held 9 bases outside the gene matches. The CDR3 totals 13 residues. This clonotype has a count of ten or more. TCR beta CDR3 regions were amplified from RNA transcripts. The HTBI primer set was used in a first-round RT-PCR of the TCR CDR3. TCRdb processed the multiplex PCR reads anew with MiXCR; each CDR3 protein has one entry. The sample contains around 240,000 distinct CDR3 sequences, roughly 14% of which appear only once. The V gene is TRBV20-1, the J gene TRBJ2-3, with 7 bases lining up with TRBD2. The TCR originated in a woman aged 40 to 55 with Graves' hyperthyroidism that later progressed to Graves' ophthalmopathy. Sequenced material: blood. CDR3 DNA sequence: TGCAGTGCCGCTGGACTAGACTCCGATACGCAGTATTTT. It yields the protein CSAAGLDSDTQYF.